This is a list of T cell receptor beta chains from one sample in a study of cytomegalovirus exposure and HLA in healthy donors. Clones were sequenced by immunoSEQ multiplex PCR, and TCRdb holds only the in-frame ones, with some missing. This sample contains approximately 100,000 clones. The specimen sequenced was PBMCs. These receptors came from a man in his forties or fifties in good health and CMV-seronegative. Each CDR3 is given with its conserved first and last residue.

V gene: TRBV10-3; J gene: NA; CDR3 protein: CAISERGSYEQYF
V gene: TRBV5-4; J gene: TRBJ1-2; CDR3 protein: CASSLQGLSNYGYTF
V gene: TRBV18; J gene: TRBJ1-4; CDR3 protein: CASSPLGTGDEKLFF
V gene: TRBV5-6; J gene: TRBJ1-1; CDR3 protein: CASSSFNLEAFF
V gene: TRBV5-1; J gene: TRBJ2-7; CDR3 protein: CASSQQGGVGAYEQYF
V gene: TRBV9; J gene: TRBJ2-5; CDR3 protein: CASSHAGTSKLRVETQYF
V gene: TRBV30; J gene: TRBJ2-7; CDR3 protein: CAWMRQDTYEQYF
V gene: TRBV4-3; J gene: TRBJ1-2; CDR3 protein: CASSQDRGGSIGYTF
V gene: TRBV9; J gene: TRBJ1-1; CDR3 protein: CASSVEGTGVTEAFF
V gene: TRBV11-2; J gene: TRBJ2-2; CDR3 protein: CASRRGTSGTGELFF
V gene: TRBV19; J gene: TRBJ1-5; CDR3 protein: CASSIDGGNQPQHF
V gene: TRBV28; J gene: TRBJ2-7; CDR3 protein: CASSLGLAGAYEQYF
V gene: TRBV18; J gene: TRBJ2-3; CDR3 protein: CASSPVAGGSTDTQYF
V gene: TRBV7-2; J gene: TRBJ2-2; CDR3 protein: CASSPHRVQNTGELFF
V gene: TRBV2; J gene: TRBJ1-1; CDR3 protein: CASRAGGGTEAFF
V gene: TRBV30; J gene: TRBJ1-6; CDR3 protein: CAWSEDPTGWNSPLHF
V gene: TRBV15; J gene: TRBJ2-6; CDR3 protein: CATSIGQGLTNVLTF